This T cell receptor beta chain is drawn from a study of vaccination and CD4 T cells after COVID-19. Study details: Participants were given two doses of BNT162b2 or mRNA-1273 vaccine. Taking of post-vaccine samples occurred a median approximately 67 days after dose two (range 14 to 241). The authors exposed cells to overlapping spike peptides derived from SARS-CoV-2, HCoV-NL63, HCoV-OC43 and HCoV-229E.

The time point was: late sampling 161 to 241 days after vaccination in a few convalescent patients. Treatment meaning: 10-day PBMC culture with coronavirus spike peptide pools or control peptides (ViraFEST assay). The culture of some 2.1 million PBMCs per well included 8.5 to 10 IU/ml IL-2 and approximately 9.2 ug/ml peptide pools. The germline CDR1 and CDR2 sequences are MDHEN and SYDVKM. The ends were cut back, 2 bases at V and 0 bases at J, with 7 bases in the middle. This CDR3 has 14 residues. Regarding this clonotype: Its antigen remains unidentified.

The assay that was used to sequence DNA from cultured CD4+ T cells was the Oncomine TCR Beta short-read assay. MiXCR, run by TCRdb on the PCR reads, gives a single entry per CDR3 protein. The data contain about 22,000 distinct CDR3 sequences, about 35% of them singletons. The sample consisted of CD4+ T cells from blood, cultured in vitro, taken about 7 months after SARS-CoV-2 vaccination. The TCR comes from a human donor who had recovered from COVID-19. V gene TRBV28 combines with J gene TRBJ1-1; D not resolved. The CDR3 sequence is CASSLRIMNTEAFF. As DNA, the CDR3 is TGTGCCAGCAGTTTACGTATTATGAACACTGAAGCTTTCTTT.